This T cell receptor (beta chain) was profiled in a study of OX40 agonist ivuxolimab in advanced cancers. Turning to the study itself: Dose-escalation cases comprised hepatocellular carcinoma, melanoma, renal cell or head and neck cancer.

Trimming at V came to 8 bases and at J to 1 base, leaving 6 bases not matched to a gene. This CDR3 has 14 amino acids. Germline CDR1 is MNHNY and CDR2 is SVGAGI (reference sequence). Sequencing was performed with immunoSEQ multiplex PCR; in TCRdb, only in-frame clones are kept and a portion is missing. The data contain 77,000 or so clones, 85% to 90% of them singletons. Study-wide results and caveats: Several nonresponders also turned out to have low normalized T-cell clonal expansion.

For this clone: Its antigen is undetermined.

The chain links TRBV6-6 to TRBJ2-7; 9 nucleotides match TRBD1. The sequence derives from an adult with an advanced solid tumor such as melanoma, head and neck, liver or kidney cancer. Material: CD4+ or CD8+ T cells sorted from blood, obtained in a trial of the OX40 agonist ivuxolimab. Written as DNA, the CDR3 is TGTGCCAGCCGGGACAGGGCCGATTCCTACGAGCAGTACTTC. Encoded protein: CASRDRADSYEQYF.